Listed here are 26 T cell receptor beta chains from one sample, sequenced in a study of human T cells and chemical hapten exposure (dated by TCRdb to about 2021). Taken with the paper, the label for time point translates to: patch test 3, about 24 weeks after DPC sensitization. In the paper's terms, the treatment or condition label means: therapeutic diphenylcyclopropenone sensitization with weekly scalp DPC. Library preparation used RACE. Sequenced using a NextSeq 500. In-frame beta chains were kept once TCRdb had trimmed the public reads at Q25 with fastp and called clones with MiXCR. Rows matching on CDR3 protein sequence are summarized as one entry with the most common DNA and genes. This sample is represented by 85,000 to 100,000 distinct CDR3 sequences; roughly a quarter of them were singletons. The ten largest clones capture 10% of the sample. The input for sequencing was whole blood, taken in connection with sensitization to the hapten diphenylcyclopropenone (DPC). The receptors here all came from a man aged 40-55 years with alopecia areata. Some clones in this sample may be carry-over from other donors' samples.

A few counts support this clonotype. The V call is TRBV18, the J call TRBJ1-5; D is unclear. Trimming shortened V by 5 bases and J by 7 bases, and 12 bases separated the two germline ends. Germline CDR1 is KGHSH and CDR2 is LQKENI. CDR3 length: 13 amino acids. The CDR3 here is CASSTNSGQPQHF. Here the CDR3 DNA reads TGTGCCAGCTCAACGAATTCTGGGCAGCCCCAGCATTTT.

This clonotype was seen a handful of times. This rearrangement joins TRBV12-3 or TRBV12-4 to TRBJ1-5, with 7 positions matching TRBD1. The CDR3 length is 14 residues. V lost 5 bases to trimming and J lost 2 bases; unmatched junction nucleotides: 3. The CDR3 nucleotides read TGTGCCAGCAGTCCGACAGGGCGCAATCAGCCCCAGCATTTT. It codes for CASSPTGRNQPQHF.

In its sample, this clonotype was seen a few times. The rearrangement links TRBV6-2 or TRBV6-3 to TRBJ2-7; a weak D match, TRBD1 (6 bases). Germline CDR1 is MNHEY and CDR2 is SVGEGT. V was shortened by 8 bases and J by 0 bases, with 8 bases between the two germline ends. This CDR3 contains 12 residues. CDR3 nucleotides: TGTGCCAGCGGGGACAACTCCTACGAGCAGTACTTC. Residues: CASGDNSYEQYF.

About this clonotype: A much larger clone differs from this one at a single base, so this may be a read error. J is TRBJ1-6 and V is TRBV20-1; D call uncertain. The CDR3 runs to 13 residues. Germline lookup yields CDR1 DFQATT and CDR2 SNEGSKA (reference sequence). CDR3 residues: CSAKDSDNSPLHF. For the CDR3, the DNA is TGCAGTGCTAAGGACTCCGATAATTCACCCCTCCACTTT.

This clonotype was counted only a few times. The CDR3 loop reads CASSLGSPCDEQFF. The CDR3 bases are TGTGCCAGCAGCTTAGGGTCCCCTTGTGATGAGCAGTTCTTC. V is TRBV7-2 and J is TRBJ2-1; unclear D gene. CDR1 and CDR2 (germline): SGHTA, FQGNSA. V was trimmed by 1 base and J by 8 bases, leaving 12 bases between them. This CDR3 contains 14 residues.

This clonotype was seen a few times. V usage is TRBV20-1 and J usage is TRBJ2-7; TRBD2 is a possible D gene (6 bases). The germline gives CDR1 DFQATT, CDR2 SNEGSKA (reference sequence). Trimming removed 6 bases from V and 2 bases from J, with 17 bases in between. The CDR3 runs to 14 residues. The CDR3 sequence: CSAAPRGGTYEQYF. DNA of the CDR3: TGCAGTGCCGCCCCTCGCGGCGGGACCTACGAGCAGTACTTC.

CDR3 protein: CASSYSTGGGTGELFF. For the CDR3, the DNA is TGTGCCAGCAGTTACTCGACAGGGGGCGGAACCGGGGAGCTGTTTTTT. The V call is TRBV27, the J call TRBJ2-2; 10 bases line up with TRBD1. This CDR3 region has 16 residues. From germline, CDR1 is MNHEY and CDR2 SMNVEV (reference sequence). V lost 4 bases, J lost 5 bases, and 7 bases stayed unmatched.

This sequence joins TRBV7-2 and TRBJ2-7; no clear D. CDR1 and CDR2 from the germline V gene are SGHTA and FQGNSA. V was pared by 0 bases and J by 0 bases, with 6 bases between. This CDR3 comprises 14 residues. The CDR3 nucleotides are TGTGCCAGCAGCTTAGCGCCTAGCTCCTACGAGCAGTACTTC. It is translated as CASSLAPSSYEQYF.

V usage is TRBV6-6 and J usage is TRBJ2-5, with D possibly TRBD2 on 6 matching bases. Germline values: CDR1 MNHNY, CDR2 SVGAGI (reference sequence). Trimming stripped 5 bases from V and 4 bases from J, with 11 bases between. The CDR3 is 13 amino acids. The CDR3 reads CASSPRGTETQYF. DNA of the CDR3: TGTGCCAGCAGTCCCCGGGGGACAGAGACCCAGTACTTC.

This clonotype was detected only once. This chain connects TRBV28 to TRBJ2-7; TRBD2 agrees at 7 bases. This CDR3 is built from 15 residues. Germline lookup yields CDR1 MDHEN and CDR2 SYDVKM. The V and J ends lost 6 bases and 0 bases, in that order; junction bases with no gene match: 8. The CDR3 bases are TGTGCCAGCAGCCCCGGGCTAGCGGTCTCCTACGAGCAGTACTTC. It is translated as CASSPGLAVSYEQYF.

The chain is built from TRBV28 and TRBJ2-1; 10 nucleotides agree with TRBD2. Germline CDR1 is MDHEN and CDR2 is SYDVKM. This CDR3 spans 16 amino acids. Trimming at V came to 5 bases and at J to 6 bases, leaving 10 bases not matched to a gene. The CDR3 bases are TGTGCCAGCAGTCCTTGGACGGCTAGCGGGAGCAATGAGCAGTTCTTC. Translated, it gives CASSPWTASGSNEQFF.

CDR3 sequence: CASSLGEERPYNEQFF. The DNA for the CDR3 is TGTGCCAGCAGCTTAGGTGAGGAAAGACCCTACAATGAGCAGTTCTTC. The chain uses TRBV7-2 and TRBJ2-1; the D is unclear. This CDR3 is 16 amino acids long. Germline assignment: CDR1 SGHTA and CDR2 FQGNSA. Trimming removed 1 base at V and 2 bases at J, with 12 bases between. Supplemented by reference TRBV7-2 and TRBJ2-1, the full variable domain reads GAGVSQSPSNKVTEKGKDVELRCDPISGHTALYWYRQSLGQGLEFLIYFQGNSAPDKSGLPSDRFSAERTGGSVSTLTIQRTQQEDSAVYLCASSLGEERPYNEQFFGPGTRLTVL.

This clonotype was counted between two and nine times. For the CDR3, the DNA is TGCAGTGCTAGAGATGGGGAACGGGAGAACACCGGGGAGCTGTTTTTT. Encoded protein: CSARDGERENTGELFF. The chain carries TRBV20-1 and TRBJ2-2; perhaps TRBD2 as D (5 bases). V lost 0 bases and J lost 1, with 12 bases in between. This CDR3 contains 16 residues. Per the germline V gene, CDR1 is DFQATT and CDR2 is SNEGSKA (reference sequence).

This chain joins TRBV7-2 and TRBJ2-7; 13 bases map to TRBD2. V was pared by 1 base and J by 9 bases, with 6 bases of the junction left unmatched. The CDR3 runs to 15 residues. Germline V gene data show CDR1 as SGHTA and CDR2 as FQGNSA. Here the CDR3 reads CASSLGTSGSSGQYF. CDR3 DNA: TGTGCCAGCAGCTTAGGGACTAGCGGGAGTTCTGGGCAGTACTTC.

V and J are TRBV20-1 and TRBJ2-1; TRBD2 agrees at 8 bases. CDR3 size: 17 residues. The junction had 8 bases not matched to a gene; V was cut back by 1 base and J by 0 bases. Germline CDR1 DFQATT, CDR2 SNEGSKA (reference sequence). The CDR3 spells CSARAAALAGSYNEQFF. The CDR3 nucleotides read TGCAGTGCTAGAGCGGCTGCCCTAGCGGGCTCCTACAATGAGCAGTTCTTC.

The chain joins TRBV4-3 to TRBJ2-3; 9 positions match TRBD2. CDR1 and CDR2 from the germline V gene are LGHNA and YSLEER. This CDR3 comprises 20 residues. The ends lost 2 bases at V and 1 base at J; junction bases unmatched: 16. The chain's CDR3 is CASSQNFGGSGRWGTDTQYF. In DNA form, the CDR3 reads TGCGCCAGCAGCCAAAATTTTGGGGGTAGCGGGAGATGGGGCACAGATACGCAGTATTTT.

This clonotype showed up just a few times. The gene calls are TRBV12-3 or TRBV12-4 and TRBJ2-6; D gene unclear. V was pared by 5 bases and J by 0 bases, with 8 bases between. The CDR3 runs 15 residues. CDR3 protein: CASSLKTSGANVLTF. Here the CDR3 DNA reads TGTGCCAGCAGTCTCAAGACCTCTGGGGCCAACGTCCTGACTTTC.

This rearrangement joins TRBV20-1 to TRBJ1-4; D is unclear. The CDR3 length is 15 residues. CDR1 and CDR2 (germline): DFQATT, SNEGSKA (reference sequence). Trimming left V 0 bases short and J 8 bases short, with 16 bases between. Here the CDR3 reads CSARDLGRSVEKLFF. For the CDR3, the DNA is TGCAGTGCTAGAGATTTGGGCCGGAGTGTGGAAAAACTGTTTTTT.

This sequence joins TRBV24-1 and TRBJ2-1; D might be TRBD1 or TRBD2, each matching 5 bases. V was clipped by 6 bases and J by 6 bases, with 17 bases between them. This CDR3 contains 15 residues. Germline loops: CDR1 KGHDR, CDR2 SFDVKD. The CDR3 here is CATSPSGASGNEQFF. DNA of the CDR3: TGTGCCACCAGTCCCTCCGGGGCGAGCGGCAATGAGCAGTTCTTC.

This rearrangement joins TRBV19 to TRBJ2-7; possible D gene TRBD1, 7 bases. The CDR3 is 15 amino acids. Trimming stripped 4 bases from V and 3 bases from J, with 16 bases between. Germline V gene lookup returns CDR1 LNHDA and CDR2 SQIVND (reference sequence). CDR3 sequence reads: CASSRRRGQSYEQYF. The CDR3 DNA reads as TGTGCCAGTAGTAGAAGGAGGGGACAGAGCTACGAGCAGTACTTC.

The rearrangement uses TRBV27 and TRBJ2-2; weak D call: TRBD2 (5 bases). The CDR3 loop spans 14 amino acids. The V gene lost 2 bases and the J gene lost 6 bases, with 10 bases spanning the gap. The germline CDR1 and CDR2 sequences are MNHEY and SMNVEV (reference sequence). The CDR3 sequence is CASSLGGLPGELFF. The CDR3 DNA is TGTGCCAGCAGTTTAGGTGGACTCCCCGGGGAGCTGTTTTTT.

The table lists this clonotype with a few counts. The chain links TRBV7-2 to TRBJ1-4; D uncertain. CDR1 and CDR2 from the germline V gene are SGHTA and FQGNSA. Trimming removed 5 bases at V and 4 bases at J, with 17 bases between. This CDR3 spans 16 amino acids. CDR3 protein: CASSETGLANNEKLFF. In nucleotides, the CDR3 is TGTGCCAGCAGCGAAACTGGACTTGCCAATAATGAAAAACTGTTTTTT.

Only a few counts were recorded for this clonotype. The chain uses TRBV10-3 and TRBJ2-3; 9 positions match TRBD2. Unmatched junction bases numbered 7, after V lost 3 bases and J lost 0 bases. There are 17 residues in the CDR3. Per the germline V gene, CDR1 is ENHRY and CDR2 is SYGVKD. The CDR3 coding sequence is TGTGCCATCAGTGATCTAGCGGGGAGCCCTAGCACAGATACGCAGTATTTT. Protein: CAISDLAGSPSTDTQYF.

This chain uses TRBV6-5 with TRBJ1-4; TRBD1 agrees at 8 bases. V lost 0 bases to trimming and J lost 5 bases; unmatched junction nucleotides: 2. In germline, CDR1 is MNHEY, CDR2 SVGAGI. CDR3 length: 15 residues. The chain's CDR3 is CASSYSTGENEKLFF. The CDR3 coding sequence is TGTGCCAGCAGTTACTCGACAGGGGAGAATGAAAAACTGTTTTTT.

This chain links TRBV7-2 with TRBJ2-3; D possibly uses TRBD1 or TRBD2 (6 bases each). The CDR3 covers 15 residues. The germline V gene encodes CDR1 SGHTA and CDR2 FQGNSA. Deletions cut 0 bases from V and 4 bases from J, with 11 bases between. The CDR3 reads CASSLAPGGADTQYF. The CDR3 nucleotides read TGTGCCAGCAGCTTAGCGCCCGGGGGCGCAGATACGCAGTATTTT. Complete variable domain (other parts from reference TRBV7-2 and TRBJ2-3): GAGVSQSPSNKVTEKGKDVELRCDPISGHTALYWYRQSLGQGLEFLIYFQGNSAPDKSGLPSDRFSAERTGGSVSTLTIQRTQQEDSAVYLCASSLAPGGADTQYFGPGTRLTVL.

The chain combines TRBV12-3 or TRBV12-4 with TRBJ2-1; D not certain. This CDR3 is 16 amino acids long. Trimming took off 2 bases at V and 10 bases at J, with 21 bases between the two ends. CDR3 DNA sequence: TGTGCCAGCAGTTTACCATTAGAATTGAGTAAAGCCGAGCAGTTCTTC. This translates into CASSLPLELSKAEQFF.